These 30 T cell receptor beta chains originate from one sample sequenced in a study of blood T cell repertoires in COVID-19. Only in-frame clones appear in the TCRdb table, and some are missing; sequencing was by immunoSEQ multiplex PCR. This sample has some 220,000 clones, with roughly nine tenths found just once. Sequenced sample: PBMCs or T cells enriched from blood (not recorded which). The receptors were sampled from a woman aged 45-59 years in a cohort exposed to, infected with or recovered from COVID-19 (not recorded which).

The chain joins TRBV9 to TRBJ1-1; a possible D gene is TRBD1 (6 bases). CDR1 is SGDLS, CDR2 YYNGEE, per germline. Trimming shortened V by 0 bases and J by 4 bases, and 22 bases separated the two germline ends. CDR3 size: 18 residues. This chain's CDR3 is CASSVAVGTSRGLTEAFF. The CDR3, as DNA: TGTGCCAGCAGCGTAGCCGTTGGGACAAGCCGGGGCCTCACTGAAGCTTTCTTT.

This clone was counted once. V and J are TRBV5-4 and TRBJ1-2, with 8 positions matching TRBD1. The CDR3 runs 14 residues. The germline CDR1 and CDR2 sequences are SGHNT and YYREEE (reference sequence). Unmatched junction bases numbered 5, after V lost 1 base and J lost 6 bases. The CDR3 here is CASSLRRQGNGYTF. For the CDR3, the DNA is TGTGCCAGCAGCTTGAGGCGACAGGGGAATGGCTACACCTTC.

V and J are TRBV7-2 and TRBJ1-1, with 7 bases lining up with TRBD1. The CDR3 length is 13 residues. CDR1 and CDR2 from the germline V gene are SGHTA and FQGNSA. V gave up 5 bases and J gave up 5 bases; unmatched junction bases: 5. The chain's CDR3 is CASSTQGGTEAFF. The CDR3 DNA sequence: TGTGCCAGCAGCACGCAGGGGGGAACTGAAGCTTTCTTT.

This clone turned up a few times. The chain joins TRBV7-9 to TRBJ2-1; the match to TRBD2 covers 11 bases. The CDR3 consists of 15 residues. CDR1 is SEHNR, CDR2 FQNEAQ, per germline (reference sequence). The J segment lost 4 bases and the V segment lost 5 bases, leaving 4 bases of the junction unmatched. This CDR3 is CASSLGLAEYNEQFF. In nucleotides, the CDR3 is TGTGCCAGCAGCCTGGGACTAGCGGAGTACAATGAGCAGTTCTTC.

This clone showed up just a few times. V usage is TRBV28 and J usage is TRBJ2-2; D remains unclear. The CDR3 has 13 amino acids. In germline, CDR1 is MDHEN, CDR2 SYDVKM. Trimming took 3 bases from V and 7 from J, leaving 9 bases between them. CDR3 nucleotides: TGTGCCAGCAGTTTGATCACGCGCGGGGAGCTGTTTTTT. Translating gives CASSLITRGELFF.

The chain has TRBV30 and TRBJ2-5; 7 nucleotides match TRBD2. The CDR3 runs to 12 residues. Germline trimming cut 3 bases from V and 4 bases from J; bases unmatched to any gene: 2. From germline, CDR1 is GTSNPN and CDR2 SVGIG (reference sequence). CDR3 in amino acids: CAWRGLPETQYF. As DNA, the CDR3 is TGTGCCTGGAGGGGACTACCAGAGACCCAGTACTTC.

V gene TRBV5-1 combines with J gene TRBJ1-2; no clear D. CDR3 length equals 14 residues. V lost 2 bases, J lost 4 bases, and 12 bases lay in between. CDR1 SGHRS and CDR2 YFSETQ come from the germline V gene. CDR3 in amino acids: CASSLEGEFYGYTF. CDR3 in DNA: TGCGCCAGCAGCTTAGAGGGCGAATTCTATGGCTACACCTTC.

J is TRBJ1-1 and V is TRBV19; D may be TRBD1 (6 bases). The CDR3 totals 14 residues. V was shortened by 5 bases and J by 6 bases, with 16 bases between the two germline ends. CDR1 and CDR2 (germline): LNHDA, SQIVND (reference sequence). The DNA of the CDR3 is TGTGCCAGTAGTTTCACAGGGCCCTCGGCTGAAGCTTTCTTT. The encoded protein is CASSFTGPSAEAFF.

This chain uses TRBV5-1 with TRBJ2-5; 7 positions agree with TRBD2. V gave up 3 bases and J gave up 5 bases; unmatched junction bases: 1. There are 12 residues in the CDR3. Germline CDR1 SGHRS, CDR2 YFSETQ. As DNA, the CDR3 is TGCGCCAGCAGCTGGGGGGGGGAGACCCAGTACTTC. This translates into CASSWGGETQYF.

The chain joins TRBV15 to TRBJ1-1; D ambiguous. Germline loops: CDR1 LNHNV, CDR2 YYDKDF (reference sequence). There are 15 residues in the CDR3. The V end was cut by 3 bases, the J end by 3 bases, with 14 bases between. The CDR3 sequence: CATSRRLGGDTEAFF. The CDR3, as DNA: TGTGCCACCAGCAGGCGCCTAGGCGGCGACACTGAAGCTTTCTTT.

CDR3 nucleotide sequence: TGTGCCAGCAGCTTACAGGTTAGCAATCAGCCCCAGCATTTT. Residues: CASSLQVSNQPQHF. V gene TRBV7-2 combines with J gene TRBJ1-5; D remains unclear. The CDR3 has 14 residues. Trimming cost V 2 bases and J 0 bases, with 5 bases left between them. CDR1 is SGHTA, CDR2 FQGNSA, per germline.

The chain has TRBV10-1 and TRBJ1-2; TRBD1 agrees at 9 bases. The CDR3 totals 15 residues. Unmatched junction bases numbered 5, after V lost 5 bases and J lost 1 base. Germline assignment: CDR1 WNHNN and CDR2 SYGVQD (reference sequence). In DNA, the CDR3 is TGCGCCAGCAGTCCTGGACAGGGGAATAACTATGGCTACACCTTC. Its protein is CASSPGQGNNYGYTF.

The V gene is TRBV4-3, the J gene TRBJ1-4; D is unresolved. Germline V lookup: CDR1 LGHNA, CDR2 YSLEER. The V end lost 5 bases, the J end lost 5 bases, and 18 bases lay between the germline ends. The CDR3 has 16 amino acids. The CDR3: CASSERPPRVNEKLFF. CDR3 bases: TGCGCCAGCAGCGAGAGGCCCCCACGTGTAAATGAAAAACTGTTTTTT.

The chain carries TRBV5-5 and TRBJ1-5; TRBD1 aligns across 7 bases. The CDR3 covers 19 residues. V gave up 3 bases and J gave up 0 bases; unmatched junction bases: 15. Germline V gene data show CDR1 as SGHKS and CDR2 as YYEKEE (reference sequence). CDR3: CASSSTSWGQTYSNQPQHF. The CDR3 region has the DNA TGTGCCAGCAGCTCGACGTCCTGGGGACAGACTTATAGCAATCAGCCCCAGCATTTT.

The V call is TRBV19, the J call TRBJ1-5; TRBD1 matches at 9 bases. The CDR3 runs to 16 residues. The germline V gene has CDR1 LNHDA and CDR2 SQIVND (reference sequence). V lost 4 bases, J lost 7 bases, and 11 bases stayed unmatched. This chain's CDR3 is CASSTQTDRGSQPQHF. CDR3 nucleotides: TGTGCCAGTAGTACCCAGACGGACAGGGGATCGCAGCCCCAGCATTTT.

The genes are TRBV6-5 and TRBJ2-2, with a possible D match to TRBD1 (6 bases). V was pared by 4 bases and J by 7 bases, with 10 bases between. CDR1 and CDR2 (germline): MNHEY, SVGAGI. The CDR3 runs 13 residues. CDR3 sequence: CASSSQGNGELFF. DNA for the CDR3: TGTGCCAGCAGTTCACAGGGAAACGGGGAGCTGTTTTTT.

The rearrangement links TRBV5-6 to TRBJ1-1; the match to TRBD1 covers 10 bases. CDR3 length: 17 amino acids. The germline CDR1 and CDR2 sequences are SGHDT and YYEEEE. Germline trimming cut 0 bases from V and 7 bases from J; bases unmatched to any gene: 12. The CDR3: CASSLEHDRGRKNEAFF. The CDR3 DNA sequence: TGTGCCAGCAGCTTGGAACACGACAGGGGGCGGAAGAATGAAGCTTTCTTT.

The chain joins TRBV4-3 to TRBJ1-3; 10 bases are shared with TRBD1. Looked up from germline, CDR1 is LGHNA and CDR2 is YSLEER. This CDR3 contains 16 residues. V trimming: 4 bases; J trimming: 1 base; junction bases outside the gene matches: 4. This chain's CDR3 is CASSPMDRGSGNTIYF. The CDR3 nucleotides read TGCGCCAGCAGCCCAATGGACAGGGGGTCTGGAAACACCATATATTTT.

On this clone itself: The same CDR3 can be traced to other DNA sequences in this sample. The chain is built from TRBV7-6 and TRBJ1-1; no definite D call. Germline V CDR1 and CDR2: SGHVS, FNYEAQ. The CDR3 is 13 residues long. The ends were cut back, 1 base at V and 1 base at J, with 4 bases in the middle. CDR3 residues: CASSLEQNTEAFF. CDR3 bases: TGTGCCAGCAGCTTAGAACAGAACACTGAAGCTTTCTTT.

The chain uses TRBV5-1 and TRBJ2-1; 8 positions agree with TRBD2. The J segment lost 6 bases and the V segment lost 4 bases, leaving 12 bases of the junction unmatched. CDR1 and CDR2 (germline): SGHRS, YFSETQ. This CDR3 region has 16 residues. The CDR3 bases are TGCGCCAGCAGCCCGCGTGGAGCGGGGGCCCGCAATGAGCAGTTCTTC. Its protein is CASSPRGAGARNEQFF.

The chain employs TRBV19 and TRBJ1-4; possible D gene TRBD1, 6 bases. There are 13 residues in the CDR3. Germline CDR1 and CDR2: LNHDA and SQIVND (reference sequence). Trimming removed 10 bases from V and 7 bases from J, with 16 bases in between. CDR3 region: CATNGGQGEKLFF. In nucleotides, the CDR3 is TGTGCCACCAACGGGGGGCAGGGTGAAAAACTGTTTTTT.

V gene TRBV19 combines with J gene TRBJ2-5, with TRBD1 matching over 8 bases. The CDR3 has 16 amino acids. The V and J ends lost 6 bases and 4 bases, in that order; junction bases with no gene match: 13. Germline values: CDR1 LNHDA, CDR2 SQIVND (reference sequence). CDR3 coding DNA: TGTGCCAGTAGCAAATACTCCAGGGGGCTGGGAGAGACCCAGTACTTC. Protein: CASSKYSRGLGETQYF.

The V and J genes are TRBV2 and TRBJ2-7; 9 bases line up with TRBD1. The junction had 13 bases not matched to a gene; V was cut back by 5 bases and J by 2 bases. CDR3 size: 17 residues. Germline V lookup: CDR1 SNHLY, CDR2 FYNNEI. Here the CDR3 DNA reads TGTGCCAGCAGTTCCCCCACACAGGGGGCTTGGACCTACGAGCAGTACTTC. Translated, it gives CASSSPTQGAWTYEQYF.

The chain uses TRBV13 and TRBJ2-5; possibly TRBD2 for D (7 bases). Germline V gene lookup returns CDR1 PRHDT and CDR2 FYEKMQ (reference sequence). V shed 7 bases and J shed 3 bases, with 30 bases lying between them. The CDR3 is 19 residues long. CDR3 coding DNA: TGTGCCAGCACCTTTAATAATCGGGGGGCCACGGATTGGAAAGAGACCCAGTACTTC. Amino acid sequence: CASTFNNRGATDWKETQYF.

This CDR3 is CASSYSPGGGAANTQYF. In DNA form, the CDR3 reads TGTGCCAGCAGTTACTCCCCGGGCGGGGGGGCCGCGAATACGCAGTATTTT. V gene TRBV6-2 or TRBV6-3 combines with J gene TRBJ2-3, with 9 positions matching TRBD2. Trimming removed 0 bases from V and 7 bases from J; junction bases left unmatched: 11. This CDR3 is built from 17 residues. Per germline, CDR1 MNHEY and CDR2 SVGEGT.

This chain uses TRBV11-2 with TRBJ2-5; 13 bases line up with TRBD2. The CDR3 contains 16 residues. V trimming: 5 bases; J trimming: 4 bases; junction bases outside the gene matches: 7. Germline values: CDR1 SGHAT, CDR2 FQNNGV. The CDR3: CASSPGLAGRGETQYF. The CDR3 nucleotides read TGTGCCAGCAGCCCGGGACTAGCGGGGCGAGGAGAGACCCAGTACTTC.

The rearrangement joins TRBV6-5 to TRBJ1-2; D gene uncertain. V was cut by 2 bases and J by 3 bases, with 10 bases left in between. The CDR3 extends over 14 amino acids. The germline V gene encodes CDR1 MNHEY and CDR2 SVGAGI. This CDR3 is CASSYTPGHYGYTF. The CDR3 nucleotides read TGTGCCAGCAGTTACACGCCAGGCCACTATGGCTACACCTTC.

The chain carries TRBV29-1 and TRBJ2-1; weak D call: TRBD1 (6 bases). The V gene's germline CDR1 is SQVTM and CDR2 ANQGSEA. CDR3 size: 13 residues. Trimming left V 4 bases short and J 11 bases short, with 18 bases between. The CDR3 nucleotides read TGCAGCGTTGTGGTAGCAGGGGCCCCCCAGCAGTTCTTC. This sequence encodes CSVVVAGAPQQFF.

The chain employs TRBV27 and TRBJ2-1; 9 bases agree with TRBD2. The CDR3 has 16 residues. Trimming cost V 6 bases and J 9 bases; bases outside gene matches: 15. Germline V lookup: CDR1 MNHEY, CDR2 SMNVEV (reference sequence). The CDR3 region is CASSVAGAGGPGEQFF. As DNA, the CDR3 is TGTGCCAGCAGCGTGGCTGGGGCGGGGGGGCCCGGTGAGCAGTTCTTC.

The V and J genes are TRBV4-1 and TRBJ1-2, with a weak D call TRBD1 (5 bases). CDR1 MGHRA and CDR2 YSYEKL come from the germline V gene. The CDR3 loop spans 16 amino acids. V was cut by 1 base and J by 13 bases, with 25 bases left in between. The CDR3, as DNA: TGCGCCAGCAGCCAAGCACCCCCGAAGGGGCAGCGGGGGAGCACCTTC. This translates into CASSQAPPKGQRGSTF.